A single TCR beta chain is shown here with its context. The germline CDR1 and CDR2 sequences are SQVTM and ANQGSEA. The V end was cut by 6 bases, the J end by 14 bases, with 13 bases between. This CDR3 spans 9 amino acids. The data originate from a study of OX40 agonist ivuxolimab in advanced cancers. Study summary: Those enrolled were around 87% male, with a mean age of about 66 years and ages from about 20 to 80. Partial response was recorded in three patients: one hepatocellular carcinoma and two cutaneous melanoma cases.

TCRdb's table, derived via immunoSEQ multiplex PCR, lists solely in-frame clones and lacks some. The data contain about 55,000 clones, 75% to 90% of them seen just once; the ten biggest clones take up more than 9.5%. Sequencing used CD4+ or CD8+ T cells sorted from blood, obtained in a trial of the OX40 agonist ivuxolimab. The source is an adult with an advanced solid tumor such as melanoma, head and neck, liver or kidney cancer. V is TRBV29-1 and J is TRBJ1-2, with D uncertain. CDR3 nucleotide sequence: TGCAGCGTCCCACTGACCGGAACCTTC. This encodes CSVPLTGTF. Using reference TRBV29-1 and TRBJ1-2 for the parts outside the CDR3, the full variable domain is SAVISQKPSRDICQRGTSLTIQCQVDSQVTMMFWYRQQPGQSLTLIATANQGSEATYESGFVIDKFPISRPNLTFSTLTVSNMSPEDSSIYLCSVPLTGTFGSGTRLTVV.